Here is one T cell receptor beta chain with its context. Donors were grouped by their self-reported clinical history. Among Cohort 3 donors, those recovered had two negative PCRs, clearance, or symptom resolution. In the original processing: Amplification from reference gene primers served as the basis for estimated nucleated cell counts. TCRdb keeps only in-frame clones here, not all; method: immunoSEQ multiplex PCR. The V and J calls and clone size come from that table; D and trimming were worked out from the DNA. The sample lists about 140,000 clones; approximately 87% were seen once. The data were taken from a study of blood T cell repertoires in COVID-19. Overall study context: Samples of COVID-19 (acute and convalescent) were obtained from the United States, Italy and Spain.

Losses at the gene ends were 5 bases for V and 8 bases for J; bases not matched to a gene: 11. CDR1 and CDR2 from the germline V gene are SGHAT and FQNNGV. The CDR3 is 15 amino acids. This clonotype originated in a man in his 60s who had recovered from COVID-19. The V and J genes are TRBV11-2 and TRBJ1-2; the match to TRBD1 covers 10 bases. The sequenced material came from PBMCs or T cells enriched from blood (not recorded which). In DNA form, the CDR3 reads TGTGCCAGCAGCACCGTCCGACAGGGGGCTGGGGGCTACACCTTC. Its protein is CASSTVRQGAGGYTF. Based on the CDR3 plus reference TRBV11-2 and TRBJ1-2, the full variable domain is EAGVAQSPRYKIIEKRQSVAFWCNPISGHATLYWYQQILGQGPKLLIQFQNNGVVDDSQLPKDRFSAERLKGVDSTLKIQPAKLEDSAVYLCASSTVRQGAGGYTFGSGTRLTVV.